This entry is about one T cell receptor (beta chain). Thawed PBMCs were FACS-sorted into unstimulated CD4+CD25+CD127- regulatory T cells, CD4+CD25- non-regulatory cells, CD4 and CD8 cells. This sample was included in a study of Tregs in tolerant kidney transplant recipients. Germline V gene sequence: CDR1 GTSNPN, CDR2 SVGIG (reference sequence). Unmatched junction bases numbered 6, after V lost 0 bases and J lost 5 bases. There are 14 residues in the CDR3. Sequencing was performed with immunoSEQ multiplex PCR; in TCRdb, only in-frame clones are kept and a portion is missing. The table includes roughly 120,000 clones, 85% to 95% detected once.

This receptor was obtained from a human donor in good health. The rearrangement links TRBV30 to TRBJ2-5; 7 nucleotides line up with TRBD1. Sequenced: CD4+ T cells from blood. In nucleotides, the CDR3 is TGTGCCTGGAGTGTTGGCCAGGGGGACGAGACCCAGTACTTC. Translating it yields CAWSVGQGDETQYF.